This T cell receptor beta chain emerged from a study of CD8 T cells in ankylosing spondylitis. Study-level points and caveats: What appeared characteristic of ankylosing spondylitis blood was a TCR beta motif of eight highly homologous variants. Peripheral blood held disease-linked clones only at relatively low frequency, and these were CD8+.

Libraries for TCR beta were made by quantitative 5'-RACE with molecular barcodes. TCRdb analysed the 5' RACE reads with MiXCR anew, one entry per CDR3 protein. In the table there are roughly 700,000 distinct CDR3 sequences, under 20% of which are singletons. The table lists this clonotype with a few counts. The antigen is unknown. This TCR was sampled from a male donor with ankylosing spondylitis. What was sequenced was blood, either unsorted or a sorted T cell fraction (not recorded which).

The CDR3 protein is CASSPRWTPNTGELFF. CDR3 coding DNA: TGTGCCAGCAGCCCTCGTTGGACACCCAACACCGGGGAGCTGTTTTTT. The V gene is TRBV7-9, the J gene TRBJ2-2; weak D call: TRBD1 (5 bases). V dropped 5 bases and J dropped 2 bases, with 15 bases sitting between them. The germline V gene has CDR1 SEHNR and CDR2 FQNEAQ (reference sequence). This CDR3 spans 16 amino acids.